This T cell receptor (beta chain) was captured in a study of tumor-infiltrating lymphocytes in oesophageal squamous cell carcinoma (dated by TCRdb to 2016 to 2018). Libraries were prepared through PCR. Sequencer: Illumina HiSeq 2000. TCRdb passed the public sequencing reads through fastp at Q25 and MiXCR, retaining productive beta sequences. Duplicate CDR3 protein sequences are folded into a single record with the most common DNA and genes. The sample table shows some 18,000 distinct CDR3 sequences, and around 40% are seen once. The ten largest clones capture 15% to 20% of the sample. The germline V gene (reference sequence) yields SEHNR for CDR1 and FQNEAQ for CDR2. Trimming takes 9 bases from V and 6 bases from J, and the germline ends sit 20 bases apart. Including cysteine and phenylalanine, the CDR3 has 15 amino acids. Only CDR3 DNA remains: 45 bases, in frame from the first base. This clonotype is judged medium-sized (0.01 to 0.1%). Its recognized antigen is unknown. Base quality data are lacking; no much larger clone is found one base away.

This TCR derives from a female donor with esophageal squamous cell carcinoma. Sequencing was done on a sample of normal esophageal tissue next to the tumor. The sequence links TRBV7-9 to TRBJ2-2, with the D call perhaps TRBD1 or TRBD2, as 5 bases match in each case. CDR3 protein: CASRKVGGLPGELFF. The DNA sequence reads TGTGCCAGTAGAAAGGTTGGGGGTCTGCCCGGGGAGCTGTTTTTT.